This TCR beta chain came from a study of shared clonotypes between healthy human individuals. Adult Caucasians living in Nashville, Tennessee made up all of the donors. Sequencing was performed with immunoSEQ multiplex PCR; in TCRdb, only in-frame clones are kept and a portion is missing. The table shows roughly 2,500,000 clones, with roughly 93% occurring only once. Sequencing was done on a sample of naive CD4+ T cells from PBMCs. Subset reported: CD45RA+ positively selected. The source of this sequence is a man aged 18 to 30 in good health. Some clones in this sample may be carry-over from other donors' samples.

CDR3 coding DNA: TGTGCCAGCATTTTACAGCATCCATTCTATGGCTACACCTTC. This translates into CASILQHPFYGYTF. The chain employs TRBV6-5 and TRBJ1-2; unclear D gene. Germline-derived CDR1 and CDR2 are MNHEY and SVGAGI. V lost 7 bases and J 4 bases, leaving 16 bases between the germline ends. CDR3 length: 14 residues.